Below are 12 T cell receptor beta chains sequenced from a single sample in a study of long-term antiretroviral therapy in people with HIV. This was the immunoSEQ v3.0 assay at survey level. Measured with immunoSEQ multiplex PCR; TCRdb has only the in-frame clones, and not every one. This sample has tens of thousands of clones, with approximately 96% found just once. The material was unsorted PBMCs, obtained 6.6 years after starting antiretroviral therapy. The receptors were sampled from a man aged 25 to 45 with HIV.

V is TRBV9 and J is TRBJ1-5; D not resolved. Trimming removed 7 bases at V and 4 bases at J, with 15 bases between. This CDR3 is 14 amino acids long. Per germline, CDR1 SGDLS and CDR2 YYNGEE. CDR3: CASGSGRSNQPQHF. CDR3 DNA sequence: TGTGCCAGCGGGTCCGGGAGGAGTAATCAGCCCCAGCATTTT.

J is TRBJ2-7 and V is TRBV27, with 7 bases fitting TRBD2. CDR3 size: 15 residues. CDR1 is MNHEY and CDR2 is SMNVEV in the germline V gene (reference sequence). The trim removed 4 bases at V and 2 bases at J, leaving 8 bases unmatched. The CDR3 nucleotides are TGTGCCAGCAGTTCCTCTAGCGGCCATCCCTACGAGCAGTACTTC. Protein sequence: CASSSSSGHPYEQYF.

The DNA for the CDR3 is TGTGCCAGCACCACCGACGGACGCACAGATACGCAGTATTTT. Translating it yields CASTTDGRTDTQYF. V and J are TRBV7-2 and TRBJ2-3, with D hard to call. The length of the CDR3 is 14 residues. V lost 7 bases and J lost 1, with 12 bases in between. Germline V gene lookup returns CDR1 SGHTA and CDR2 FQGNSA.

The chain joins TRBV29-1 to TRBJ1-5; the D is unclear. Per germline, CDR1 SQVTM and CDR2 ANQGSEA. V was cut by 4 bases and J by 6 bases, with 4 bases left in between. The CDR3 is 10 residues long. For the CDR3, the DNA is TGCAGCGTTGGGACTCAGCCCCAGCATTTT. This translates into CSVGTQPQHF.

This chain joins TRBV25-1 and TRBJ2-1; no reliable D call. Trimming removed 5 bases at V and 0 bases at J, with 11 bases between. The CDR3 loop spans 15 amino acids. Germline loops: CDR1 MGHDK, CDR2 SYGVNS. The CDR3 is CASSLAIRSYNEQFF. The CDR3 nucleotides read TGTGCCAGCAGTTTGGCCATACGCTCCTACAATGAGCAGTTCTTC. Complete variable domain (other parts from reference TRBV25-1 and TRBJ2-1): EADIYQTPRYLVIGTGKKITLECSQTMGHDKMYWYQQDPGMELHLIHYSYGVNSTEKGDLSSESTVSRIRTEHFPLTLESARPSHTSQYLCASSLAIRSYNEQFFGPGTRLTVL.

The chain recombines TRBV15 with TRBJ1-2; unclear D gene. Germline-derived CDR1 and CDR2 are LNHNV and YYDKDF (reference sequence). Trimming pared 1 base from V and 6 bases from J, leaving 12 bases between. There are 14 residues in the CDR3. CDR3 nucleotide sequence: TGTGCCACCAGCAGAGGCACGCCGTATAATGGCTACACCTTC. Protein product: CATSRGTPYNGYTF.

The chain joins TRBV7-9 to TRBJ1-1; unclear D gene. The germline CDR1 and CDR2 sequences are SEHNR and FQNEAQ (reference sequence). V was trimmed by 3 bases and J by 1 base, leaving 0 bases between them. CDR3 length: 11 residues. CDR3 sequence reads: CASSLNTEAFF. In nucleotides, the CDR3 is TGTGCCAGCAGCTTGAACACTGAAGCTTTCTTT.

This chain links TRBV4-3 with TRBJ1-4; D is unclear. The CDR3 spans 14 residues. Germline CDR1 reads LGHNA; CDR2 reads YSLEER. V was pared by 1 base and J by 14 bases, with 17 bases between. The CDR3: CASSQALPAGDLFF. CDR3 nucleotides: TGCGCCAGCAGCCAAGCCCTCCCCGCCGGGGATCTGTTTTTT.

In DNA form, the CDR3 reads TGTGCCAGCAGCCAAGTGTCTAGCGGGTCATCCTACGAGCAGTACTTC. This translates into CASSQVSSGSSYEQYF. The chain employs TRBV4-2 and TRBJ2-7, with 8 bases fitting TRBD2. Per the germline V gene, CDR1 is LGHNA and CDR2 is YNFKEQ. The CDR3 is made up of 16 amino acids. J lost 1 base, V lost 1 base, and 6 bases had no gene match.

V and J are TRBV2 and TRBJ1-5; no clear D. V gave up 4 bases and J gave up 0 bases, with 4 bases separating them. The CDR3 extends over 13 amino acids. Germline V CDR1 and CDR2: SNHLY, FYNNEI. As DNA, the CDR3 is TGTGCCAGCAGTGTGGATAGCAATCAGCCCCAGCATTTT. Protein: CASSVDSNQPQHF.

The chain is built from TRBV9 and TRBJ2-2; no clear D. Germline V CDR1 and CDR2: SGDLS, YYNGEE. Between the trimmed V and J ends, which lost 0 bases and 7 bases, there was a span of 10 bases. CDR3 length: 14 amino acids. This CDR3 is CASSVGSGHGELFF. In nucleotides, the CDR3 is TGTGCCAGCAGCGTAGGTTCCGGGCACGGGGAGCTGTTTTTT.

This chain links TRBV18 with TRBJ1-2; 9 nucleotides align to TRBD1. This CDR3 is built from 14 residues. CDR1 is KGHSH and CDR2 is LQKENI in the germline V gene. Germline trimming cut 5 bases from V and 6 bases from J; bases unmatched to any gene: 7. The DNA for the CDR3 is TGTGCCAGCTCATTCGAGACAGGGGGTGATGGCTACACCTTC. Encoded protein: CASSFETGGDGYTF.